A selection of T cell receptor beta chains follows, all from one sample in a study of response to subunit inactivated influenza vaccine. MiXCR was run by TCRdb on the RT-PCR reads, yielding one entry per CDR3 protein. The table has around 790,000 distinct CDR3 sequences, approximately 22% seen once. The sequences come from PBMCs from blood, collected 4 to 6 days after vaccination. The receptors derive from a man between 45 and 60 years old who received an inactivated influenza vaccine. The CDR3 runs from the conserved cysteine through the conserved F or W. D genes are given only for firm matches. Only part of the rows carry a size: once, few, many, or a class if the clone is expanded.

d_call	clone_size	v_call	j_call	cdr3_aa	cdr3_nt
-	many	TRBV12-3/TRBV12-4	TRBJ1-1	CASSLKVMNTEAFF	TGTGCCAGCAGTTTAAAAGTCATGAACACTGAAGCTTTCTTT
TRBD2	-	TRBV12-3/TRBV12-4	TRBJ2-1	CASRMGLSVDNEQFF	TGTGCCAGCCGGATGGGACTATCAGTAGACAATGAGCAGTTCTTC
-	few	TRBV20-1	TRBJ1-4	CSARTGMDEKLFF	TGCAGTGCTAGGACGGGAATGGATGAAAAACTGTTTTTT
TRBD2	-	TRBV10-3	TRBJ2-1	CAVGDYSNEQFF	TGTGCCGTAGGGGACTACTCCAATGAGCAGTTCTTC
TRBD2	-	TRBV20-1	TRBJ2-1	CSARFSGGPYNEQFF	TGCAGTGCTAGATTTAGCGGGGGCCCCTACAATGAGCAGTTCTTC
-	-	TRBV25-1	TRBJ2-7	CASSEHSVGTYEQYF	TGTGCCAGCAGTGAACACAGCGTGGGGACCTACGAGCAGTACTTC
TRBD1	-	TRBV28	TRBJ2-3	CASQGDVTRTDTQYF	TGTGCCAGCCAGGGGGACGTTACCCGCACAGATACGCAGTATTTT
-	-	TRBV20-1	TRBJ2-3	CSARGTGSTDTQYF	TGCAGTGCTAGAGGGACCGGTAGCACAGATACGCAGTATTTT
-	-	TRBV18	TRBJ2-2	CASSPQSGGELFF	TGTGCCAGCTCACCACAGAGTGGCGGGGAGCTGTTTTTT
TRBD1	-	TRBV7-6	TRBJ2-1	CASSSGQGLYNEQFF	TGTGCCAGCAGCTCAGGACAGGGCCTCTACAATGAGCAGTTCTTC
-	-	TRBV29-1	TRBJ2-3	CSGQGPDTQYF	TGCAGCGGGCAGGGTCCAGATACGCAGTATTTT
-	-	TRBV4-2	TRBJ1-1	CASSQQGGRVGTEAFF	TGTGCCAGCAGCCAACAAGGCGGCAGGGTGGGGACTGAAGCTTTCTTT
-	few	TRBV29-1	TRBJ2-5	CSVRGQIETQYF	TGCAGCGTTCGAGGACAGATAGAGACCCAGTACTTC
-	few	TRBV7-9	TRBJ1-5	CASSLGGRTHQPQHF	TGTGCCAGCAGCTTAGGGGGCAGGACGCATCAGCCCCAGCATTTT
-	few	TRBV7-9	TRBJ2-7	CASSLGRTFYEQYF	TGTGCCAGCAGCTTAGGAAGGACCTTTTATGAGCAGTACTTC
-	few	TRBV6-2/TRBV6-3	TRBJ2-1	CASSYGPGDEGEQFF	TGTGCCAGCAGTTACGGTCCAGGGGACGAGGGTGAGCAGTTCTTC
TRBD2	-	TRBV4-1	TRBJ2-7	CASSQASSGGRYEQYF	TGCGCCAGCAGCCAGGCTTCTAGCGGGGGGCGGTACGAGCAGTACTTC
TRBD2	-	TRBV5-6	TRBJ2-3	CASNSPAGVDTQYF	TGTGCCAGCAACTCCCCAGCGGGAGTAGATACGCAGTATTTT
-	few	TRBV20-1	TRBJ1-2	CSARVAAANYGYTF	TGCAGTGCTAGAGTCGCGGCAGCTAACTATGGCTACACCTTC
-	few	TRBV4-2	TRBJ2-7	CASSQPPGSRPYEQYF	TGTGCCAGCAGCCAACCTCCGGGGTCCCGTCCCTACGAGCAGTACTTC
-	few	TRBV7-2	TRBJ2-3	CASSFSKRDTQYF	TGTGCCAGCAGCTTTTCAAAGCGAGATACGCAGTATTTT
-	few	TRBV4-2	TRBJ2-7	CASSQGGALSSYEQYF	TGTGCCAGCAGCCAAGGAGGGGCCCTGAGCTCCTACGAGCAGTACTTC
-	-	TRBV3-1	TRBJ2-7	CASTKQVPFTYEQYF	TGTGCCAGCACCAAACAGGTCCCTTTTACCTACGAGCAGTACTTC
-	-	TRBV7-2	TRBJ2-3	CASSLFADTQYF	TGTGCCAGCAGCTTATTCGCAGATACGCAGTATTTT
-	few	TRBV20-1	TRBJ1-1	CSARDLILNTEAFF	TGCAGTGCTAGAGATCTTATATTGAACACTGAAGCTTTCTTT
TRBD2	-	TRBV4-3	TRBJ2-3	CASSQELSAGGGHTDTQYF	TGCGCCAGCAGCCAAGAACTTAGCGCCGGGGGAGGGCACACAGATACGCAGTATTTT
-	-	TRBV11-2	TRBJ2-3	CASSKSWDGRTDTQYF	TGTGCCAGCAGCAAGAGCTGGGACGGACGCACAGATACGCAGTATTTT
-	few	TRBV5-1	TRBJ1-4	CASSLERGRGLRNEKLFF	TGCGCCAGCAGCTTGGAGCGGGGCAGGGGCCTACGGAATGAAAAACTGTTTTTT
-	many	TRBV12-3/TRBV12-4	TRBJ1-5	CASSLRDKSQPQHF	TGTGCCAGCAGTTTAAGGGACAAATCTCAGCCCCAGCATTTT
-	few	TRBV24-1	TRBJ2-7	CATSEQGYEQYF	TGTGCCACCAGTGAACAGGGCTACGAGCAGTACTTC
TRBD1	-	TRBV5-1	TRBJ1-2	CASSSDRAIYGYTF	TGCGCCAGCAGCAGCGACAGGGCGATATATGGCTACACCTTC
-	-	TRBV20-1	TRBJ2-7	CSAREWGSSYEQYF	TGCAGTGCTAGAGAATGGGGATCCTCCTACGAGCAGTACTTC
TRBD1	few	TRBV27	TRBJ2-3	CASSPTPGQGAVDTQYF	TGTGCCAGCAGTCCTACCCCCGGACAGGGTGCAGTGGATACGCAGTATTTT
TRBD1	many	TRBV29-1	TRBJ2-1	CSVGTGAYNEQFF	TGCAGCGTTGGGACAGGGGCCTACAATGAGCAGTTCTTC
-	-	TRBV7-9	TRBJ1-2	CASSFVGEEPGFGYTF	TGTGCCAGCAGCTTTGTAGGGGAGGAGCCGGGGTTTGGCTACACCTTC
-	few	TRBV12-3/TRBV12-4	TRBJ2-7	CASSHTVKREQYF	TGTGCCAGCAGCCACACAGTGAAACGCGAGCAGTACTTC
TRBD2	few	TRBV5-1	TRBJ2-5	CASSFWDYLETQYF	TGCGCCAGCAGCTTTTGGGACTACCTGGAGACCCAGTACTTC
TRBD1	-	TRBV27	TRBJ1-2	CASSPGTAINYGYTF	TGTGCCAGCAGCCCAGGGACAGCCATAAACTATGGCTACACCTTC
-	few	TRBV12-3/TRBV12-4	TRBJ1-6	CASSTSRDKDWSHYNSPLHF	TGTGCCAGCAGTACGTCCCGGGACAAGGATTGGAGCCACTATAATTCACCCCTCCACTTT
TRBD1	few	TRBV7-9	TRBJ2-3	CASSSGTGVGTDTQYF	TGTGCCAGCAGCTCTGGGACAGGGGTGGGTACAGATACGCAGTATTTT
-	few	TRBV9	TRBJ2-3	CASSLTRQSTDTQYF	TGTGCCAGCAGTCTTACACGACAGTCCACAGATACGCAGTATTTT
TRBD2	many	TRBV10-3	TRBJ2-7	CAISAGLAGGYYEQYF	TGTGCCATCAGTGCGGGACTAGCGGGAGGGTACTACGAGCAGTACTTC
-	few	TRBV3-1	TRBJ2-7	CASSQDTLVRPYEQYF	TGTGCCAGCAGCCAAGATACCCTGGTACGTCCCTACGAGCAGTACTTC